This is a list of T cell receptor beta chains from one sample in a study of T cells in Graves' hyperthyroidism and ophthalmopathy. TCRdb re-analysed the multiplex PCR reads in MiXCR, keeping a single row per CDR3 protein. The sample lists roughly 380,000 distinct CDR3 sequences; around 14% were seen once. Sequencing was performed on blood. These TCRs come from a woman aged 60-75 years with Graves' hyperthyroidism. The CDR3 runs from the conserved cysteine through the conserved F or W.

CDR3aa	v_gene	j_gene
CASSVEPNYEQYF	TRBV9	TRBJ2-7
CSVGLRATGEQYF	TRBV29-1	TRBJ2-7
CASRPSGGTDTQYF	TRBV5-4	TRBJ2-3
CATRPGIRTDTQYF	TRBV2	TRBJ2-3
CATSDSAGNRNEQFF	TRBV24-1	TRBJ2-1
CSARDFAGGDNQPQHF	TRBV20-1	TRBJ1-5
CASSLVAGEETQYF	TRBV11-2	TRBJ2-5
CASSQARTGTQYF	TRBV4-1	TRBJ2-5
CASSPFPSGNYEQYF	TRBV11-1	TRBJ2-7
CASSLSGDEQFF	TRBV7-3	TRBJ2-1
CASTQGGSGHTGELFF	TRBV7-3	TRBJ2-2
CASSLTSGRDTGELFF	TRBV4-1	TRBJ2-2
CASSGGTGGNQPQHF	TRBV5-5	TRBJ1-5
CASSLALGGATTYTF	TRBV12-3/TRBV12-4	TRBJ1-2
CASSLGQVISYEQYF	TRBV3-1	TRBJ2-7
CAWSALSGRGYEQYF	TRBV30	TRBJ2-7
CASSLGLAPVNEQFF	TRBV4-1	TRBJ2-1
CAITRTGMNTEAFF	TRBV10-3	TRBJ1-1
CATSKGQSSSGNTIYF	TRBV15	TRBJ1-3
CASSGTSGLETQYF	TRBV12-3/TRBV12-4	TRBJ2-5
CASSPRGDSEQFF	TRBV3-1	TRBJ2-1
CASSFRQGNEQFF	TRBV7-9	TRBJ2-1
CASSLGDRGYNEQFF	TRBV5-6	TRBJ2-1
CASRDRQGTNEKLFF	TRBV6-1	TRBJ1-4
CASSKTVHRGPPDTQYF	TRBV7-2	TRBJ2-3
CSVEADVQDTQYF	TRBV29-1	TRBJ2-3
CASSQGSRANQPQHF	TRBV3-1	TRBJ1-5
CSCRENTDTQYF	TRBV6-2/TRBV6-3	TRBJ2-3
CASSLGVYQETQYF	TRBV7-2	TRBJ2-5
CASSLEPNTEAFF	TRBV7-9	TRBJ1-1